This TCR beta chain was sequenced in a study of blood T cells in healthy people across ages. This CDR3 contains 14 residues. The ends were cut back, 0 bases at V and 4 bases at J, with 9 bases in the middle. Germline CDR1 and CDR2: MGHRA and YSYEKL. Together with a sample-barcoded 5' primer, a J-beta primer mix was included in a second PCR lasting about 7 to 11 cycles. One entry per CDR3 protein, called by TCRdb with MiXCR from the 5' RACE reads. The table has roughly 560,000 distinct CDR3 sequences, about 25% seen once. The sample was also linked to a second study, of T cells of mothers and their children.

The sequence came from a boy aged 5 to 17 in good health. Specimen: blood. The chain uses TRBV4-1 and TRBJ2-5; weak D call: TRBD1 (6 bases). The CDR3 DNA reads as TGCGCCAGCAGCCAAGATCCCAGGGGAGAGACCCAGTACTTC. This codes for CASSQDPRGETQYF.